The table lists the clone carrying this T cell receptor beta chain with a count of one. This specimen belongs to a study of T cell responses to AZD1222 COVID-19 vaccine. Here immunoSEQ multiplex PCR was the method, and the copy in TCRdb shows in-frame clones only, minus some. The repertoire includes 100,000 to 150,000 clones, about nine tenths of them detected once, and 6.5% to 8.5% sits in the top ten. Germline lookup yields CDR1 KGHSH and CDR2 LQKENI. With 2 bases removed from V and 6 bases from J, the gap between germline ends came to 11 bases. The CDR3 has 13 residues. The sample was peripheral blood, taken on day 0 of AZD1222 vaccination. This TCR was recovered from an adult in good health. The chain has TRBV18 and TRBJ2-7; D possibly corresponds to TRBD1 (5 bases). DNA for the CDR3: TGTGCCAGCTCACCATTAGAAAGGGGCGAGCAGTACTTC. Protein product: CASSPLERGEQYF.